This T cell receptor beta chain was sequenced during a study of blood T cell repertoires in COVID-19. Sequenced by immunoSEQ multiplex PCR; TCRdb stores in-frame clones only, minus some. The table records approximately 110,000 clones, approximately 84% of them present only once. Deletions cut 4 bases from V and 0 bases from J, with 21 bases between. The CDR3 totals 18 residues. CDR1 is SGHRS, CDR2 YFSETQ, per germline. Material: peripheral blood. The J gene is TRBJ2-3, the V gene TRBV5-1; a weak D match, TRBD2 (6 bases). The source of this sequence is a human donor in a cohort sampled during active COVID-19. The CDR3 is CASSLLGLAGGSTDTQYF. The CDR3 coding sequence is TGCGCCAGCAGCCTACTGGGGCTCGCCGGGGGTAGCACAGATACGCAGTATTTT.